The 14 T cell receptor beta chains given below trace back to one sample, sequenced in a study of cytomegalovirus exposure and HLA in healthy donors. A multiplex PCR was run with 60 Vbeta primers and 13 Jbeta primers. The repertoire was sequenced with immunoSEQ multiplex PCR; TCRdb's copy has only in-frame clones and lacks some. The sample lists 120,000 to 150,000 clones, under 85% occurring once. The sample was PBMCs. These receptors all come from a middle-aged woman in good health and CMV-seropositive.

The table lists this clone with a count of one. The V gene is TRBV9, the J gene TRBJ2-2, with D unclear. This CDR3 contains 16 residues. The germline V gene has CDR1 SGDLS and CDR2 YYNGEE. Trimming removed 4 bases from V and 6 bases from J, with 19 bases in between. Written as DNA, the CDR3 is TGTGCCAGCAGCCAAGGAGCCAGCGCCGCGCCCGGGGAGCTGTTTTTT. Amino acids: CASSQGASAAPGELFF.

The chain joins TRBV27 to TRBJ1-2; the match to TRBD1 covers 11 bases. Trimming cost V 4 bases and J 4 bases; bases outside gene matches: 2. The V gene's germline CDR1 is MNHEY and CDR2 SMNVEV (reference sequence). The CDR3 extends over 14 amino acids. CDR3 DNA: TGTGCCAGCAGTTCCGGACAGGGGGCCTATGGCTACACCTTC. Its translation is CASSSGQGAYGYTF.

This clone was detected only a few times. This rearrangement joins TRBV5-1 to TRBJ1-6; maybe TRBD1 (5 bases). The CDR3 runs 15 residues. The V and J ends lost 5 bases and 8 bases respectively, with 17 bases between them. Germline V gene sequence: CDR1 SGHRS, CDR2 YFSETQ. The CDR3 sequence: CASSLRQGSDSPLHF. CDR3 nucleotide sequence: TGCGCCAGCAGTCTTAGGCAGGGTAGTGATTCACCCCTCCACTTT.

The J gene is TRBJ2-7, the V gene TRBV10-3, with TRBD2 as a possible D gene (5 bases). Germline assignment: CDR1 ENHRY and CDR2 SYGVKD. With 7 bases removed from V and 1 base from J, the gap between germline ends came to 14 bases. This CDR3 is 14 amino acids long. The CDR3 sequence is CAIKADLTSYEQYF. The CDR3 region has the DNA TGTGCCATCAAGGCGGACTTAACTTCCTACGAGCAGTACTTC.

The rearrangement links TRBV5-6 to TRBJ1-1; 8 bases fit TRBD1. Germline CDR1 SGHDT, CDR2 YYEEEE. V gave up 3 bases and J gave up 4 bases; unmatched junction bases: 5. This CDR3 region has 14 residues. The CDR3: CASSSDRGATEAFF. CDR3 bases: TGTGCCAGCAGCTCTGACAGGGGCGCCACTGAAGCTTTCTTT. Full variable domain (missing parts from reference TRBV5-6 and TRBJ1-1): DAGVTQSPTHLIKTRGQQVTLRCSPKSGHDTVSWYQQALGQGPQFIFQYYEEEERQRGNFPDRFSGHQFPNYSSELNVNALLLGDSALYLCASSSDRGATEAFFGQGTRLTVV.

The chain carries TRBV30 and TRBJ2-2; D might be TRBD2 (5 bases). V shed 5 bases and J shed 6 bases, with 7 bases lying between them. This CDR3 contains 11 residues. Germline CDR1 GTSNPN, CDR2 SVGIG (reference sequence). The CDR3 DNA follows: TGTGCCTGGCGGCGGGCCGGGGAGCTGTTTTTT. Translation gives CAWRRAGELFF.

This clone was observed a handful of times. One end of the junction varies from germline; a read error may be responsible. The rearrangement uses TRBV2 and TRBJ2-1; TRBD2 might be the D (6 bases). The CDR3 length is 11 residues. In germline, CDR1 is SNHLY, CDR2 FYNNEI. DNA of the CDR3: TGTGCCAGCGTTTATTCTAGGGAGGTTATCTTC. Translation gives CASVYSREVIF.

In DNA, the CDR3 is TGTGCCAGCAGCGGGACGGACAGTAACAAACAAGAGACCCAGTACTTC. Translation: CASSGTDSNKQETQYF. This chain uses TRBV9 with TRBJ2-5; weak D call: TRBD1 (6 bases). The V gene's germline CDR1 is SGDLS and CDR2 YYNGEE. Trimming removed 3 bases at V and 2 bases at J, with 17 bases between. This CDR3 region has 16 residues.

The chain combines TRBV6-6 with TRBJ2-3; D remains ambiguous. The CDR3 has 14 amino acids. V lost 2 bases, J lost 0 bases, and 6 bases lay in between. Germline V gene sequence: CDR1 MNHNY, CDR2 SVGAGI (reference sequence). CDR3 loop: CASSYSQSTDTQYF. In DNA, the CDR3 is TGTGCCAGCAGTTACAGCCAAAGCACAGATACGCAGTATTTT.

V usage is TRBV5-1 and J usage is TRBJ1-1; D unresolved. The CDR3 has 15 amino acids. The V gene's germline CDR1 is SGHRS and CDR2 YFSETQ. V was cut by 0 bases and J by 8 bases, with 17 bases left in between. The CDR3 spells CASSLGPEATKEAFF. The CDR3, as DNA: TGCGCCAGCAGCTTGGGCCCTGAAGCGACCAAAGAAGCTTTCTTT.

The chain recombines TRBV7-7 with TRBJ2-7, with TRBD1 matching over 7 bases. Germline V gene sequence: CDR1 SSHAT, CDR2 FNYEAQ (reference sequence). J was trimmed by 0 bases and V by 6 bases; bases with no gene match: 8. The CDR3 length is 15 residues. The CDR3 loop reads CASRAHRGSSYEQYF. DNA of the CDR3: TGTGCCAGCAGAGCTCACAGGGGCTCCTCCTACGAGCAGTACTTC.

Only a few counts were recorded for this clone. J is TRBJ2-1 and V is TRBV2; maybe TRBD2 (5 bases). The V gene lost 7 bases and the J gene lost 8 bases, with 15 bases spanning the gap. CDR3 length: 13 amino acids. Germline values: CDR1 SNHLY, CDR2 FYNNEI. The CDR3 loop is CASIKDSFDEQFF. The CDR3 DNA follows: TGTGCCAGCATCAAGGACTCCTTTGATGAGCAGTTCTTC.

This clone came up a few times. The rearrangement joins TRBV7-6 to TRBJ2-1; TRBD2 matches 7 bases. Looked up from germline, CDR1 is SGHVS and CDR2 is FNYEAQ. This CDR3 spans 16 amino acids. With V trimmed by 0 bases and J by 3 bases, 5 bases remained unmatched. CDR3 in amino acids: CASSLASRGYYNEQFF. The CDR3, as DNA: TGTGCCAGCAGCTTAGCGTCGCGGGGGTACTACAATGAGCAGTTCTTC.

V and J are TRBV5-6 and TRBJ1-3; 7 nucleotides agree with TRBD1. Per germline, CDR1 SGHDT and CDR2 YYEEEE. This CDR3 is built from 15 residues. The V and J ends lost 5 bases and 4 bases, in that order; junction bases with no gene match: 9. CDR3 residues: CASSFDRAVGNTIYF. Written as DNA, the CDR3 is TGTGCCAGCAGTTTCGACAGGGCTGTAGGAAACACCATATATTTT.